These 22 T cell receptor beta chains were sequenced from one sample in a study of T cell responses to AZD1222 COVID-19 vaccine. The repertoire was sequenced with immunoSEQ multiplex PCR; TCRdb's copy has only in-frame clones and lacks some. The data hold more than 250,000 clones, with approximately 93% observed a single time. Sequencing used peripheral blood, obtained on day 0 of AZD1222 vaccination. The receptors stem from an adult in good health.

The J gene is TRBJ2-7, the V gene TRBV7-8; 8 bases are shared with TRBD1. V lost 5 bases to trimming and J lost 3 bases; unmatched junction nucleotides: 6. Germline V gene sequence: CDR1 SGHVS, CDR2 FQNEAQ. The CDR3 extends over 14 amino acids. The CDR3, as DNA: TGTGCCAGCAGCCAGGACAGGGCTAGCTACGAGCAGTACTTC. This encodes CASSQDRASYEQYF.

J is TRBJ2-6 and V is TRBV4-1; unclear D gene. This CDR3 comprises 15 residues. V shed 4 bases and J shed 4 bases, with 11 bases lying between them. Germline CDR1 is MGHRA and CDR2 is YSYEKL. CDR3 nucleotides: TGCGCCAGCAGCCCCGTTGCTAGGGGGGCCAACGTCCTGACTTTC. It yields the protein CASSPVARGANVLTF.

The gene calls are TRBV7-2 and TRBJ2-1; the D call may be TRBD1 or TRBD2 (5 bases each). CDR1 is SGHTA and CDR2 is FQGNSA in the germline V gene. The germline V and J ends were trimmed by 1 base and 3 bases, with 10 bases remaining between them. The CDR3 is 15 residues long. CDR3 sequence (DNA): TGTGCCAGCAGCTTAGAATCGAGGGGCTACAATGAGCAGTTCTTC. It is translated as CASSLESRGYNEQFF. The full variable domain, in which reference TRBV7-2 and TRBJ2-1 provide the parts outside the CDR3, is GAGVSQSPSNKVTEKGKDVELRCDPISGHTALYWYRQSLGQGLEFLIYFQGNSAPDKSGLPSDRFSAERTGGSVSTLTIQRTQQEDSAVYLCASSLESRGYNEQFFGPGTRLTVL.

The V call is TRBV18, the J call TRBJ1-1; no clear D gene. Looked up from germline, CDR1 is KGHSH and CDR2 is LQKENI. V shed 6 bases and J shed 1 base, with 6 bases lying between them. The CDR3 is 12 amino acids. CDR3 nucleotide sequence: TGTGCCAGCTCCCGGGAGAACACTGAAGCTTTCTTT. This codes for CASSRENTEAFF.

Written as DNA, the CDR3 is TGTGCCAGCAGCTCCACCGCTAGAAATGAAAAACTGTTTTTT. Its translation: CASSSTARNEKLFF. The genes are TRBV7-9 and TRBJ1-4; D gene ambiguous. Trimming cost V 4 bases and J 5 bases, with 11 bases left between them. The CDR3 loop spans 14 amino acids. Germline V CDR1 and CDR2: SEHNR, FQNEAQ (reference sequence). The entire variable domain, with the rest obtained from reference TRBV7-9 and TRBJ1-4, is as follows: DTGVSQNPRHKITKRGQNVTFRCDPISEHNRLYWYRQTLGQGPEFLTYFQNEAQLEKSRLLSDRFSAERPKGSFSTLEIQRTEQGDSAMYLCASSSTARNEKLFFGSGTQLSVL.

This chain uses TRBV10-3 with TRBJ2-1; TRBD2 matches at 8 bases. This CDR3 region has 16 residues. CDR1 ENHRY and CDR2 SYGVKD come from the germline V gene. The ends lost 4 bases at V and 8 bases at J; junction bases unmatched: 13. CDR3 residues: CAISGLAGGYFDEQFF. CDR3 in DNA: TGTGCCATCAGTGGCCTGGCGGGAGGATACTTCGATGAGCAGTTCTTC.

The gene calls are TRBV5-1 and TRBJ1-6; D not certain. Germline V CDR1 and CDR2: SGHRS, YFSETQ. Trimming removed 0 bases from V and 8 bases from J, with 9 bases in between. The CDR3 length is 14 residues. CDR3 nucleotides: TGCGCCAGCAGCTTGGAACCTGGTGATTCACCCCTCCACTTT. Protein sequence: CASSLEPGDSPLHF. Looking up the rest from reference TRBV5-1 and TRBJ1-6 gives the full variable domain: KAGVTQTPRYLIKTRGQQVTLSCSPISGHRSVSWYQQTPGQGLQFLFEYFSETQRNKGNFPGRFSGRQFSNSRSEMNVSTLELGDSALYLCASSLEPGDSPLHFGNGTRLTVT.

The chain links TRBV5-4 to TRBJ1-2, with D perhaps matching TRBD1 (5 bases). Germline loops: CDR1 SGHNT, CDR2 YYREEE (reference sequence). The CDR3 loop spans 14 amino acids. The V end was cut by 3 bases, the J end by 0 bases, with 9 bases between. CDR3 DNA: TGTGCCAGCAGCTCCCAGGGCGCTAACTATGGCTACACCTTC. Amino acids: CASSSQGANYGYTF. Full variable domain (outside the CDR3, taken from reference TRBV5-4 and TRBJ1-2): ETGVTQSPTHLIKTRGQQVTLRCSSQSGHNTVSWYQQALGQGPQFIFQYYREEENGRGNFPPRFSGLQFPNYSSELNVNALELDDSALYLCASSSQGANYGYTFGSGTRLTVV.

V gene TRBV6-1 combines with J gene TRBJ1-6, with TRBD1 identical over 7 bases. The CDR3 totals 12 residues. After removal of 1 base from V and 16 bases from J, the junction contained 4 bases not matched to a gene. The germline V gene has CDR1 MNHNS and CDR2 SASEGT. The CDR3 region is CASSEDRGRLHF. In DNA form, the CDR3 reads TGTGCCAGCAGTGAAGACAGGGGACGACTCCACTTT.

The J gene is TRBJ1-5, the V gene TRBV6-2 or TRBV6-3; D gene uncertain. CDR3 length: 14 residues. Looked up from germline, CDR1 is MNHEY and CDR2 is SVGEGT. Trimming left V 6 bases short and J 7 bases short, with 16 bases between. In DNA, the CDR3 is TGTGCCAGCAGCCCCGATAGCAACCCCCAGCCCCAGCATTTT. It encodes CASSPDSNPQPQHF.

This sequence joins TRBV2 and TRBJ2-7; no reliable D call. CDR3 length: 12 residues. V was cut by 7 bases and J by 2 bases, with 9 bases left in between. Per germline, CDR1 SNHLY and CDR2 FYNNEI. The CDR3 here is CASTEDPYEQYF. CDR3 DNA: TGTGCCAGCACCGAAGATCCCTACGAGCAGTACTTC.

This sequence joins TRBV2 and TRBJ1-1, with TRBD1 matching over 10 bases. This CDR3 region has 17 residues. The V gene end was trimmed by 1 base and the J gene end by 4 bases; junction bases not matched to a gene: 9. From germline, CDR1 is SNHLY and CDR2 FYNNEI. The CDR3 is CASSEGFTRTGGTEAFF. The CDR3 DNA follows: TGTGCCAGCAGTGAAGGTTTCACCAGGACAGGGGGCACTGAAGCTTTCTTT.

V and J are TRBV7-2 and TRBJ2-7, with D hard to call. CDR1 SGHTA and CDR2 FQGNSA come from the germline V gene. V was trimmed by 4 bases and J by 3 bases, leaving 10 bases between them. This CDR3 comprises 13 residues. The CDR3 nucleotides read TGTGCCAGCAGCTACCCTGGCGTCTACGAGCAGTACTTC. This encodes CASSYPGVYEQYF.

The V and J genes are TRBV7-3 and TRBJ1-5; no clear D. V was pared by 0 bases and J by 3 bases, with 3 bases between. The CDR3 is 13 residues long. The germline V gene encodes CDR1 SGHTA and CDR2 FQGTGA. As DNA, the CDR3 is TGTGCCAGCAGCTTAACTAACAATCAGCCCCAGCATTTT. Translated: CASSLTNNQPQHF.

The chain uses TRBV24-1 and TRBJ2-1; 13 bases are a match to TRBD2. Germline-derived CDR1 and CDR2 are KGHDR and SFDVKD. Losses at the gene ends were 4 bases for V and 9 bases for J; bases not matched to a gene: 5. This CDR3 comprises 15 residues. CDR3 protein: CATSEPGLAGSEQFF. CDR3 sequence (DNA): TGTGCCACCAGTGAACCGGGACTAGCGGGGAGTGAGCAGTTCTTC.

CDR3 protein: CASSLAPDSLAYEQYF. CDR3 sequence (DNA): TGTGCCAGCAGCTTAGCGCCGGACAGCTTAGCCTACGAGCAGTACTTC. This chain joins TRBV7-6 and TRBJ2-7, with D possibly being TRBD1 (6 bases). Germline V gene data show CDR1 as SGHVS and CDR2 as FNYEAQ. The CDR3 consists of 16 residues. V lost 0 bases to trimming and J lost 2 bases, with 14 bases between them.

This clone was seen only once. The CDR3 is CASSLGTSGDQGEQFF. CDR3 bases: TGTGCCAGCTCACTTGGGACTAGCGGAGACCAGGGGGAGCAGTTCTTC. The chain employs TRBV18 and TRBJ2-1; 11 bases are a match to TRBD2. This CDR3 has 16 amino acids. The trim removed 4 bases at V and 10 bases at J, leaving 12 bases unmatched. Germline V lookup: CDR1 KGHSH, CDR2 LQKENI.

This chain joins TRBV15 and TRBJ1-5, with TRBD1 as a possible D gene (6 bases). The V gene's germline CDR1 is LNHNV and CDR2 YYDKDF (reference sequence). CDR3 length: 16 amino acids. Trimming took off 1 base at V and 4 bases at J, with 14 bases between the two ends. CDR3 amino acids: CATSRGAGAPNQPQHF. The DNA for the CDR3 is TGTGCCACCAGCAGAGGGGCAGGGGCCCCGAATCAGCCCCAGCATTTT.

The CDR3 reads CASSPQGTRVSPLHF. In DNA, the CDR3 is TGTGCCAGCAGCCCACAAGGCACCAGGGTTTCACCCCTCCACTTT. The chain carries TRBV3-1 (or the pseudogene TRBV3-2) and TRBJ1-6; the D gene is possibly TRBD1 (5 bases). Trimming took off 4 bases at V and 9 bases at J, with 16 bases between the two ends. The CDR3 is 15 residues long. Germline CDR1 and CDR2: LGHDT and YNNKEL (reference sequence).

The rearrangement links TRBV7-2 to TRBJ2-7; D might be TRBD2 (6 bases). Trimming shortened V by 1 base and J by 4 bases, and 17 bases separated the two germline ends. There are 16 residues in the CDR3. Per the germline V gene, CDR1 is SGHTA and CDR2 is FQGNSA. CDR3 bases: TGTGCCAGCAGCTTAGATTCGTCCGGGGGTCGGTACGAGCAGTACTTC. Amino acid sequence: CASSLDSSGGRYEQYF.

This clone was picked up one time. V usage is TRBV2 and J usage is TRBJ2-5; D not resolved. V was pared by 0 bases and J by 5 bases, with 7 bases between. Looked up from germline, CDR1 is SNHLY and CDR2 is FYNNEI. The CDR3 length is 13 residues. The CDR3 region has the DNA TGTGCCAGCAGTGAAGCGCTTGGGGAGACCCAGTACTTC. This sequence encodes CASSEALGETQYF.

This chain's CDR3 is CASSLAVNYGYTF. CDR3 nucleotides: TGTGCCAGCAGCTTGGCGGTTAACTATGGCTACACCTTC. The chain employs TRBV5-4 and TRBJ1-2; D ambiguous. Trimming cost V 0 bases and J 1 base, with 4 bases left between them. CDR3 length: 13 amino acids. CDR1 and CDR2 from the germline V gene are SGHNT and YYREEE (reference sequence).